The T cell receptor (beta chain) described here comes from a study of cytomegalovirus exposure and HLA in healthy donors. Researchers ran the PCR with 60 Vbeta and 13 Jbeta primers. The method was immunoSEQ multiplex PCR; TCRdb's version includes in-frame clones alone and lacks a portion of them. The table records over 100,000 clones, around 86% of them present only once. With V trimmed by 1 base and J by 2 bases, 3 bases remained unmatched. The length of the CDR3 is 16 residues. Germline V gives CDR1 SGHNT, CDR2 YENEEA. This TCR derives from a woman between 25 and 40 years old in good health and CMV-seronegative. Sequencing input: PBMCs. The chain recombines TRBV11-3 with TRBJ2-3, with 10 positions matching TRBD2. As DNA, the CDR3 is TGTGCCAGCAGCTTAGGGACTAGCGGATTCACAGATACGCAGTATTTT. Translation gives CASSLGTSGFTDTQYF. Filled out from reference TRBV11-3 and TRBJ2-3, the complete variable domain reads EAGVVQSPRYKIIEKKQPVAFWCNPISGHNTLYWYLQNLGQGPELLIRYENEEAVDDSQLPKDRFSAERLKGVDSTLKIQPAELGDSAVYLCASSLGTSGFTDTQYFGPGTRLTVL.